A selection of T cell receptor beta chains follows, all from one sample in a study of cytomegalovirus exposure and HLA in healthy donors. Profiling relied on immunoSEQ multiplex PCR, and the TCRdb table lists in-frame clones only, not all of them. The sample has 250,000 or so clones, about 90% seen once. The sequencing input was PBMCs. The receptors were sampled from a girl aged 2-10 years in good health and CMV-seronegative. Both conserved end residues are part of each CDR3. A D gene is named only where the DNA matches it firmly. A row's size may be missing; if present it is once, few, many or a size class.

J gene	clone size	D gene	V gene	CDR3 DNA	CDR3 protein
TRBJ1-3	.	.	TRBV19	TGTGCCAGTAGTTCACAGTTCCTCTCTGGAAACACCATATATTTT	CASSSQFLSGNTIYF
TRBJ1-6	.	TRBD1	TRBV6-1	TGTGCCAGCAGTGACAGGGGGAAGGATTCACCCCTCCACTTT	CASSDRGKDSPLHF
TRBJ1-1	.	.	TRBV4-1	TGCGCCAGCAGCCAAACACCCCTTGGGACATCGAACACTGAAGCTTTCTTT	CASSQTPLGTSNTEAFF
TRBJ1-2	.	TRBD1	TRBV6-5	TGTGCCAGCAGTTACTCGGACAGGATTAGCTTCGGCTACACCTTC	CASSYSDRISFGYTF
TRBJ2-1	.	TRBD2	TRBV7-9	TGTGCCAGCAGCTTAGATGGGCTAGCGGAAGGAGAGCAGTTCTTC	CASSLDGLAEGEQFF
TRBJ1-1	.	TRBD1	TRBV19	TGTGCCAGTAGAGGGACAGGGTTTGGGACTGAAGCTTTCTTT	CASRGTGFGTEAFF
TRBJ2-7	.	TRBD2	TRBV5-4	TGTGCCAGCAGCCCTAGCGGGCGTCCCTACGAGCAGTACTTC	CASSPSGRPYEQYF
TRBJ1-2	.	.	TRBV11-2	TGTGCCAGCAGCTTAGCGGGGGGCTATGGCTACCCCTTC	CASSLAGGYGYPF
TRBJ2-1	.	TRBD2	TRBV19	TGTGCCAGTAGTATAGGACATAGCGGGAGGGCATACAATGAGCAGTTCTTC	CASSIGHSGRAYNEQFF
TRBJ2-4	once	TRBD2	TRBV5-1	TGCGCCAGCAGCTTTTTAGCGGGAGGGCCGGAAAACATTCAGTACTTC	CASSFLAGGPENIQYF
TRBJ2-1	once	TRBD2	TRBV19	TGTGCCAGTAGTGCGACTAGCGGAAAGTCCTCGTACAATGAGCAGTTCTTC	CASSATSGKSSYNEQFF
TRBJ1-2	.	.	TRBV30	TGTGCCTGGAGTGTCAGGCAGGAACGTAACTATGGCTACACCTTC	CAWSVRQERNYGYTF
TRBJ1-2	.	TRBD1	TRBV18	TGTGCCAGCTCCATAAACCCCCTCTGGGACAGGGAAAGCTCGAAACTACTCCTCCAAGGTGGCTACACCTTC	CASSINPLWDRESSKLLLQGGYTF
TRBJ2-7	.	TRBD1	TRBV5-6	TGTGCCAGTGCCATGGGACAGGGGGCTTACGAGCAGTACTTC	CASAMGQGAYEQYF
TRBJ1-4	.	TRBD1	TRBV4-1	TGCGCCAGCAGCCCCGACAGGGGGGAGGAAAAACTGTTTTTT	CASSPDRGEEKLFF
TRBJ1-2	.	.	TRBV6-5	TGTGCCAGCAGTTACTCGATTACAGGGCCTAACTATGGCTACACCTTC	CASSYSITGPNYGYTF
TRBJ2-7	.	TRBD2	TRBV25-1	TGTGCCAGCAGGCGGGCGGGGGTGACCTACGAGCAGTACTTC	CASRRAGVTYEQYF
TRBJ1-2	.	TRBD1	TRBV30	TGTGCCTGGAATGACAGGGGGCATGGCTACACCTTC	CAWNDRGHGYTF
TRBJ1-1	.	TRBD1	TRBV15	TGTGCCACCAGCAGCGAGGCAGGGGGCCACACTGAAGCTTTCTTT	CATSSEAGGHTEAFF
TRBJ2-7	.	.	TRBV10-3	TGTGCCATCAGTGAGGTGGCGGGGACCTCCAACGAGCAGTACTTC	CAISEVAGTSNEQYF
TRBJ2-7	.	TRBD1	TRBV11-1	TGTGCCAGCAGCTTACAGGGGGTGATCTACGAGCAGTACTTC	CASSLQGVIYEQYF
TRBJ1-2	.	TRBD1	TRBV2	TGTGCCAGCAGTGGACCCGGGACAGGGACCAACTATGGCTACACCTTC	CASSGPGTGTNYGYTF
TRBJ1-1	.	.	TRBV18	TGTGCCAGCTCCCCCGGGACAAGGAACACTGAAGCTTTCTTT	CASSPGTRNTEAFF
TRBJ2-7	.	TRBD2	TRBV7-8	TGTGCCAGCAGCTTGAGTCTAGCGGGGGCCTACGAGCAGTACTTC	CASSLSLAGAYEQYF